Shown below are 25 T cell receptor beta chains from a single sample sequenced in a study of response to subunit inactivated influenza vaccine. TCRdb processed the RT-PCR reads anew with MiXCR; each CDR3 protein has one entry. The sample shows a few hundred thousand distinct CDR3 sequences, 14% of them seen only once. Sequenced here: PBMCs from blood, sampled roughly 13 days after vaccination. All receptors derive from a man aged 45 to 65 who received an inactivated influenza vaccine.

The chain has TRBV19 and TRBJ2-5; D remains unclear. The CDR3 runs to 15 residues. V lost 1 base, J lost 5 bases, and 14 bases lay in between. Germline V gene lookup returns CDR1 LNHDA and CDR2 SQIVND (reference sequence). CDR3 amino acids: CASSIGSGIGETQYF. The DNA for the CDR3 is TGTGCCAGTAGTATAGGTTCCGGAATTGGGGAGACCCAGTACTTC.

The genes are TRBV4-3 and TRBJ2-2; D call uncertain. With 0 bases removed from V and 6 bases from J, the gap between germline ends came to 11 bases. Per germline, CDR1 LGHNA and CDR2 YSLEER. This CDR3 spans 15 amino acids. CDR3: CASSQDAPPSGELFF. The DNA of the CDR3 is TGCGCCAGCAGCCAAGATGCCCCACCATCCGGGGAGCTGTTTTTT.

V usage is TRBV20-1 and J usage is TRBJ1-1; TRBD1 is a possible D gene (5 bases). The CDR3 consists of 12 residues. Germline CDR1 is DFQATT and CDR2 is SNEGSKA (reference sequence). V lost 6 bases, J lost 7 bases, and 15 bases lay in between. The chain's CDR3 is CSADGGNIEAFF. CDR3 bases: TGCAGTGCGGATGGGGGGAATATTGAAGCTTTCTTT.

This clonotype was found a few times. J is TRBJ1-1 and V is TRBV5-1, with D hard to call. This CDR3 spans 13 amino acids. The V gene's germline CDR1 is SGHRS and CDR2 YFSETQ. V was trimmed by 0 bases and J by 6 bases, leaving 9 bases between them. The CDR3 DNA reads TGCGCCAGCAGCTTGGCAACAGAGGCTGAAGCTTTCTTT. It codes for CASSLATEAEAFF. Filled out from reference TRBV5-1 and TRBJ1-1, the complete variable domain reads KAGVTQTPRYLIKTRGQQVTLSCSPISGHRSVSWYQQTPGQGLQFLFEYFSETQRNKGNFPGRFSGRQFSNSRSEMNVSTLELGDSALYLCASSLATEAEAFFGQGTRLTVV.

The chain joins TRBV20-1 to TRBJ2-2; no clear D gene. Trimming pared 1 base from V and 0 bases from J, leaving 3 bases between. The CDR3 runs to 13 residues. Per germline, CDR1 DFQATT and CDR2 SNEGSKA (reference sequence). As DNA, the CDR3 is TGCAGTGCTAGAGTTACGAACACCGGGGAGCTGTTTTTT. Amino acid sequence: CSARVTNTGELFF.

This clonotype was counted between two and nine times. The chain links TRBV7-8 to TRBJ2-7; TRBD1 aligns across 7 bases. This CDR3 has 14 amino acids. V was pared by 2 bases and J by 2 bases, with 3 bases of the junction left unmatched. Germline lookup yields CDR1 SGHVS and CDR2 FQNEAQ. The CDR3 DNA reads as TGTGCCAGCAGCTTAATGCAGGGGGCCTACGAGCAGTACTTC. Amino acids: CASSLMQGAYEQYF.

In this sample, this clonotype turned up a few times. This chain uses TRBV11-2 with TRBJ2-2, with 9 bases identical to TRBD2. V lost 5 bases and J lost 7; bases outside the gene matches: 17. Per the germline V gene, CDR1 is SGHAT and CDR2 is FQNNGV. This CDR3 contains 18 residues. CDR3 region: CASSPSGGAGGYSGELFF. As DNA, the CDR3 is TGTGCCAGCAGCCCCTCAGGTGGGGCGGGGGGGTACAGCGGGGAGCTGTTTTTT.

The DNA of the CDR3 is TGTGCCAGCATCTCTAGCGCGAATGAGCAGTTCTTC. Protein product: CASISSANEQFF. This chain links TRBV12-3 or TRBV12-4 with TRBJ2-1, with a tentative D call TRBD2 (6 bases). CDR3 size: 12 residues. Trimming left V 7 bases short and J 7 bases short, with 11 bases between.

This clonotype was picked up many times. The V and J genes are TRBV3-1 and TRBJ2-1; 7 bases fit TRBD2. Germline V gene sequence: CDR1 LGHDT, CDR2 YNNKEL (reference sequence). J was trimmed by 5 bases and V by 6 bases; bases with no gene match: 7. This CDR3 region has 14 residues. CDR3 sequence: CASRARAGDNEQFF. CDR3 coding DNA: TGTGCCAGCAGGGCGAGGGCGGGGGACAATGAGCAGTTCTTC.

The chain is built from TRBV20-1 and TRBJ2-1; a possible D gene is TRBD2 (6 bases). This CDR3 contains 12 residues. CDR1 is DFQATT and CDR2 is SNEGSKA in the germline V gene (reference sequence). With 5 bases removed from V and 9 bases from J, the gap between germline ends came to 14 bases. Here the CDR3 DNA reads TGCAGTGCTTGGGACTTAGGCAGTGAGCAGTTCTTC. Amino acids: CSAWDLGSEQFF.

Ten or more counts support this clonotype. V usage is TRBV5-1 and J usage is TRBJ2-3, with 7 bases fitting TRBD1. Germline trimming cut 6 bases from V and 5 bases from J; bases unmatched to any gene: 9. The CDR3 contains 14 residues. Germline loops: CDR1 SGHRS, CDR2 YFSETQ. The CDR3 spells CASTAQAGGDTQYF. CDR3 nucleotides: TGCGCCAGCACTGCACAGGCAGGGGGAGATACGCAGTATTTT.

This clonotype was recorded many times. The chain carries TRBV7-2 and TRBJ1-3, with 7 bases matching TRBD1. V was pared by 4 bases and J by 0 bases, with 9 bases of the junction left unmatched. The CDR3 extends over 17 amino acids. Germline lookup yields CDR1 SGHTA and CDR2 FQGNSA. CDR3 sequence: CASSSFPGQSSGNTIYF. Written as DNA, the CDR3 is TGTGCCAGCAGCTCCTTTCCGGGACAGAGCTCTGGAAACACCATATATTTT.

V and J are TRBV29-1 and TRBJ1-2, with TRBD1 as a possible D gene (5 bases). This CDR3 has 13 amino acids. The germline V gene encodes CDR1 SQVTM and CDR2 ANQGSEA. Trimming took off 7 bases at V and 6 bases at J, with 18 bases between the two ends. CDR3 nucleotide sequence: TGCAGCGGGCAAGTGGGGGGGGTTGATGGCTACACCTTC. Translating gives CSGQVGGVDGYTF.

The gene calls are TRBV20-1 and TRBJ2-2; D not resolved. The CDR3 length is 14 residues. Trimming took off 2 bases at V and 1 base at J, with 8 bases between the two ends. Germline CDR1 and CDR2: DFQATT and SNEGSKA (reference sequence). CDR3 in DNA: TGCAGTGCTAGACGGAACCAGAACACCGGGGAGCTGTTTTTT. Translated: CSARRNQNTGELFF.

This chain joins TRBV12-3 or TRBV12-4 and TRBJ2-1; 13 bases map to TRBD2. V shed 4 bases and J 7 bases; nucleotides not matched to a gene: 10. The CDR3 spans 17 residues. CDR3 protein: CASSSGAGLAGINEQFF. The CDR3 coding sequence is TGTGCCAGCAGTTCTGGGGCGGGACTAGCGGGGATAAATGAGCAGTTCTTC.

This clonotype was detected ten times or more. The chain has TRBV5-1 and TRBJ2-7, with 9 bases that match TRBD2. Germline V lookup: CDR1 SGHRS, CDR2 YFSETQ. There are 14 residues in the CDR3. Losses at the gene ends were 0 bases for V and 5 bases for J; bases not matched to a gene: 3. CDR3 DNA sequence: TGCGCCAGCAGCTTGGTAGCGGGAGTTGACGAGCAGTACTTC. Amino acids: CASSLVAGVDEQYF.

This clonotype was seen a handful of times. This chain uses TRBV4-2 with TRBJ2-1; the D is unclear. Germline-derived CDR1 and CDR2 are LGHNA and YNFKEQ. CDR3 size: 15 residues. V was clipped by 0 bases and J by 2 bases, with 8 bases between them. The DNA of the CDR3 is TGTGCCAGCAGCCAAGATACTGGAACCTACAATGAGCAGTTCTTC. It yields the protein CASSQDTGTYNEQFF.

This clonotype was counted only a few times. The V and J genes are TRBV5-1 and TRBJ1-2, with D uncertain. V lost 4 bases and J 8 bases, leaving 18 bases between the germline ends. Germline CDR1 is SGHRS and CDR2 is YFSETQ. The CDR3 is made up of 14 amino acids. Here the CDR3 DNA reads TGCGCCAGCAGCCCGGGCGCAGCAGGCCCGGGCTACACCTTC. Amino acids: CASSPGAAGPGYTF.

This clonotype was picked up many times. V gene TRBV4-3 combines with J gene TRBJ2-2; D perhaps matches TRBD1 (6 bases). V lost 0 bases and J lost 0, with 20 bases in between. The CDR3 extends over 20 amino acids. From germline, CDR1 is LGHNA and CDR2 YSLEER. This chain's CDR3 is CASSQDQVTGYSANTGELFF. CDR3 coding DNA: TGCGCCAGCAGCCAAGATCAAGTGACAGGCTATTCAGCGAACACCGGGGAGCTGTTTTTT.

The rearrangement joins TRBV4-3 to TRBJ2-7; TRBD2 aligns across 7 bases. From germline, CDR1 is LGHNA and CDR2 YSLEER. The CDR3 sequence is 17 residues long. Trimming removed 3 bases from V and 6 bases from J; junction bases left unmatched: 17. CDR3 sequence: CASSQRSAGSGGSEQYF. The CDR3 DNA sequence: TGCGCCAGCAGCCAGAGATCGGCAGGGAGCGGCGGGAGCGAGCAGTACTTC.

The J gene is TRBJ2-3, the V gene TRBV11-2; the D gene is possibly TRBD2 (6 bases). The CDR3 length is 13 residues. Trimming took off 2 bases at V and 7 bases at J, with 10 bases between the two ends. The germline V gene encodes CDR1 SGHAT and CDR2 FQNNGV. CDR3 in DNA: TGTGCCAGCAGCTTATCAGGCGGGAATACGCAGTATTTT. Its translation: CASSLSGGNTQYF.

This clonotype has more than one count but fewer than ten. This chain joins TRBV6-2 or TRBV6-3 and TRBJ1-1; D may be TRBD1 (5 bases). Trimming left V 2 bases short and J 5 bases short, with 12 bases between. CDR1 is MNHEY, CDR2 SVGEGT, per germline. The CDR3 loop spans 14 amino acids. For the CDR3, the DNA is TGTGCCAGCAGTTACCAGGGAATTGAGACTGAAGCTTTCTTT. Translated, it gives CASSYQGIETEAFF.

J is TRBJ2-7 and V is TRBV9; no definite D call. Trimming removed 0 bases from V and 2 bases from J, with 9 bases in between. Germline values: CDR1 SGDLS, CDR2 YYNGEE. The CDR3 covers 14 residues. The CDR3 is CASSVDVRTYEQYF. CDR3 DNA sequence: TGTGCCAGCAGCGTAGACGTCAGAACCTACGAGCAGTACTTC.

A few counts support this clonotype. The rearrangement links TRBV30 to TRBJ2-1, with TRBD1 matching over 7 bases. The junction had 10 bases not matched to a gene; V was cut back by 3 bases and J by 2 bases. The CDR3 loop spans 16 amino acids. CDR1 is GTSNPN, CDR2 SVGIG, per germline (reference sequence). This chain's CDR3 is CAWRATGTATYNEQFF. CDR3 DNA: TGTGCCTGGAGGGCAACCGGGACAGCAACCTACAATGAGCAGTTCTTC.

The chain uses TRBV11-1 and TRBJ1-1, with TRBD1 as a possible D gene (5 bases). This CDR3 spans 14 amino acids. The germline V gene encodes CDR1 SGHAT and CDR2 FQDESV (reference sequence). V was shortened by 1 base and J by 10 bases, with 16 bases between the two germline ends. CDR3 residues: CASSLDPRGDGAFF. CDR3 in DNA: TGTGCCAGCAGCTTAGACCCTCGAGGGGACGGAGCTTTCTTT. Based on the CDR3 plus reference TRBV11-1 and TRBJ1-1, the full variable domain is EAEVAQSPRYKITEKSQAVAFWCDPISGHATLYWYRQILGQGPELLVQFQDESVVDDSQLPKDRFSAERLKGVDSTLKIQPAELGDSAMYLCASSLDPRGDGAFFGQGTRLTVV.